The rows below give T cell receptor beta chains drawn from one sample of a study of control samples from healthy donors and cancer patients. The repertoire was sequenced with immunoSEQ multiplex PCR; TCRdb's copy has only in-frame clones and lacks some. The sample carries about 180,000 clones, roughly 90% recorded once. Sample: blood. All receptors derive from a woman aged 45 to 65 in good health. Both conserved end residues are part of each CDR3. A D gene is named only where the DNA matches it firmly. Expanded clones are given a class, and other clones once, few, many or no size at all.

CDR3nt: TGCGCCAGCAGCCAAGATCGGACAGGTCAGGGCAATCAGCCCCAGCATTTT; CDR3aa: CASSQDRTGQGNQPQHF; abundance: few; d_gene: TRBD1; j_gene: TRBJ1-5; v_gene: TRBV4-1
CDR3nt: TGTGCCTGGAGTGTACTTAGCGGGGGAACCTACGAGCAGTACTTC; CDR3aa: CAWSVLSGGTYEQYF; abundance: -; d_gene: TRBD2; j_gene: TRBJ2-7; v_gene: TRBV30
CDR3nt: TGTGCCAGCAGCTTAGCGGGGAAAGATACGCAGTATTTT; CDR3aa: CASSLAGKDTQYF; abundance: once; d_gene: -; j_gene: TRBJ2-3; v_gene: TRBV7-9
CDR3nt: TGTGCCAGCAGCCAAGGGGTGGACAACACTGAAGCTTTCTTT; CDR3aa: CASSQGVDNTEAFF; abundance: -; d_gene: -; j_gene: TRBJ1-1; v_gene: TRBV3-1/TRBV3-2
CDR3nt: TGTGCCAGCAGTGAACTCAGACACACCGGGGAGCTGTTTTTT; CDR3aa: CASSELRHTGELFF; abundance: -; d_gene: -; j_gene: TRBJ2-2; v_gene: TRBV2
CDR3nt: TGTGCCAGCAGCACGACCACTGCCAATTCACCCCTCCACTTT; CDR3aa: CASSTTTANSPLHF; abundance: -; d_gene: -; j_gene: TRBJ1-6; v_gene: TRBV6-5
CDR3nt: TGCGCCAGCAGGGCCTATTCGGGGACAGATACGCAGTATTTT; CDR3aa: CASRAYSGTDTQYF; abundance: -; d_gene: -; j_gene: TRBJ2-3; v_gene: TRBV5-1
CDR3nt: TGTGCCAGCAGCTACGACAGGGCGGGAGCTTTCTTT; CDR3aa: CASSYDRAGAFF; abundance: -; d_gene: TRBD1; j_gene: TRBJ1-1; v_gene: TRBV11-2
CDR3nt: TGTGCCAGCACGCCGCTGGGGCAGGAAAACACCATATATTTT; CDR3aa: CASTPLGQENTIYF; abundance: -; d_gene: -; j_gene: TRBJ1-3; v_gene: TRBV7-9
CDR3nt: TGCGCCAGCAGCTTGGAGGTACAGCAGAACTATGGCTACACCTTC; CDR3aa: CASSLEVQQNYGYTF; abundance: -; d_gene: -; j_gene: TRBJ1-2; v_gene: TRBV5-1
CDR3nt: TGTGCCAGCAGTTCATCGACTGAAAATGAGCAGTTCTTC; CDR3aa: CASSSSTENEQFF; abundance: -; d_gene: -; j_gene: TRBJ2-1; v_gene: TRBV12-3/TRBV12-4
CDR3nt: TGTGCCAGCAGTACCACCGGGACAGGGTCGTACGAGCAGTACTTC; CDR3aa: CASSTTGTGSYEQYF; abundance: -; d_gene: TRBD1; j_gene: TRBJ2-7; v_gene: TRBV28
CDR3nt: TGTGCCAGCAGGAGGCCCGCGGGGGAAAATTCACCCCTCCACTTT; CDR3aa: CASRRPAGENSPLHF; abundance: few; d_gene: -; j_gene: TRBJ1-6; v_gene: TRBV28
CDR3nt: TGTGCCAGCAGCCGCAGGGGTGGGGCTTTCTTT; CDR3aa: CASSRRGGAFF; abundance: -; d_gene: -; j_gene: TRBJ1-1; v_gene: TRBV28
CDR3nt: TGTGCCAGCAGCTTCGGTCCAACCGGGTACGAGCAGTACTTC; CDR3aa: CASSFGPTGYEQYF; abundance: -; d_gene: -; j_gene: TRBJ2-7; v_gene: TRBV11-1
CDR3nt: TGTGCCAGCAGCTTACAGCGGGAGTTGGATACGCAGTATTTT; CDR3aa: CASSLQRELDTQYF; abundance: -; d_gene: TRBD2; j_gene: TRBJ2-3; v_gene: TRBV5-4
CDR3nt: TGTGCAGCAGCTTACTCTGACCCAGGGCTTTCCGCCAATGAGCAGTTCTTC; CDR3aa: CAAAYSDPGLSANEQFF; abundance: -; d_gene: -; j_gene: TRBJ2-1; v_gene: TRBV7-9
CDR3nt: TGTGCCAGCAGCTCACTAGTAGATGAGCAGTTCTTC; CDR3aa: CASSSLVDEQFF; abundance: -; d_gene: -; j_gene: TRBJ2-1; v_gene: TRBV28
CDR3nt: TGTGCCAGCAGTTTTACTAATGAAAAACTGTTTTTT; CDR3aa: CASSFTNEKLFF; abundance: -; d_gene: -; j_gene: TRBJ1-4; v_gene: TRBV27
CDR3nt: TGCGCCAGCAGCTTAGACAGTACTAGCACAGATACGCAGTATTTT; CDR3aa: CASSLDSTSTDTQYF; abundance: -; d_gene: -; j_gene: TRBJ2-3; v_gene: TRBV5-1
CDR3nt: TGTGCCAGCAGCAGACCCAGCGTCGGAGAGACCCAGTACTTC; CDR3aa: CASSRPSVGETQYF; abundance: -; d_gene: -; j_gene: TRBJ2-5; v_gene: TRBV7-2
CDR3nt: TGTGCCAGCAGTACCCAGGGAGCAGCCTACGAGCAGTACTTC; CDR3aa: CASSTQGAAYEQYF; abundance: -; d_gene: -; j_gene: TRBJ2-7; v_gene: TRBV6-2/TRBV6-3
CDR3nt: TGCGCCAGCAGCCCGCGACTAGCGGGGTCCCCCTACGAGCAGTACTTC; CDR3aa: CASSPRLAGSPYEQYF; abundance: once; d_gene: TRBD2; j_gene: TRBJ2-7; v_gene: TRBV5-1
CDR3nt: TGCAGCGCCTGGGACAGGCATGGCTACACCTTC; CDR3aa: CSAWDRHGYTF; abundance: -; d_gene: TRBD1; j_gene: TRBJ1-2; v_gene: TRBV29-1
CDR3nt: TGTGCCACCCAAGATACGAGTTCACCCCTCCACTTT; CDR3aa: CATQDTSSPLHF; abundance: -; d_gene: -; j_gene: TRBJ1-6; v_gene: TRBV19
CDR3nt: TGTGCCAGCAGCCGAGATGACAGGGCCTCCTACGAGCAGTACTTC; CDR3aa: CASSRDDRASYEQYF; abundance: -; d_gene: TRBD1; j_gene: TRBJ2-7; v_gene: TRBV13
CDR3nt: TGCAGCGTGGTCCCGACAGGGGGGAAAGAGCAGTACTTC; CDR3aa: CSVVPTGGKEQYF; abundance: -; d_gene: TRBD1; j_gene: TRBJ2-7; v_gene: TRBV29-1
CDR3nt: TGCGCCAGCAGCCAAGAAACAGGCCCTTATGGCTACACCTTC; CDR3aa: CASSQETGPYGYTF; abundance: -; d_gene: -; j_gene: TRBJ1-2; v_gene: TRBV4-3
CDR3nt: TGTGCCAGTAGTGCGACACGGAGTTTCGGAAACACCATATATTTT; CDR3aa: CASSATRSFGNTIYF; abundance: -; d_gene: -; j_gene: TRBJ1-3; v_gene: TRBV19
CDR3nt: TGCGCCAGCAGCTTGGCAGGTGACAGGGGCGGCTACGAGCAGTACTTC; CDR3aa: CASSLAGDRGGYEQYF; abundance: -; d_gene: TRBD1; j_gene: TRBJ2-7; v_gene: TRBV5-1
CDR3nt: TGTGCCAGCAGTATGAAGGGCTCCTATAATTCACCCCTCCACTTT; CDR3aa: CASSMKGSYNSPLHF; abundance: -; d_gene: -; j_gene: TRBJ1-6; v_gene: TRBV2
CDR3nt: TGTGCCAGCTCACCACGGGCGGGACTTTGGCAGTACTTC; CDR3aa: CASSPRAGLWQYF; abundance: -; d_gene: -; j_gene: TRBJ2-7; v_gene: TRBV18
CDR3nt: TGTGCCAGCAGTTACAGATCTAACTATGGCTACACCTTC; CDR3aa: CASSYRSNYGYTF; abundance: -; d_gene: -; j_gene: TRBJ1-2; v_gene: TRBV6-5
CDR3nt: TGTGCCAGCACCCCTCGGAGCCTTTCTGGCTACACCTTC; CDR3aa: CASTPRSLSGYTF; abundance: few; d_gene: -; j_gene: TRBJ1-2; v_gene: TRBV6-5
CDR3nt: TGCGCCAGCAGCACGGGACTAGAGGGCACGGATACGCAGTATTTT; CDR3aa: CASSTGLEGTDTQYF; abundance: -; d_gene: TRBD2; j_gene: TRBJ2-3; v_gene: TRBV5-1
CDR3nt: TGTGCCATCAGTGAGTCAGGTGAGGGGTCCGGAAACACCATATATTTT; CDR3aa: CAISESGEGSGNTIYF; abundance: -; d_gene: -; j_gene: TRBJ1-3; v_gene: TRBV10-3
CDR3nt: TGTGCCCTGGGGGTCAGCGATTACTACAATGAGCAGTTCTTC; CDR3aa: CALGVSDYYNEQFF; abundance: -; d_gene: -; j_gene: TRBJ2-1; v_gene: TRBV7-8
CDR3nt: TGCGCCAGCAGCTTGGTCGGGGACATACAAGAGACCCAGTACTTC; CDR3aa: CASSLVGDIQETQYF; abundance: -; d_gene: -; j_gene: TRBJ2-5; v_gene: TRBV5-1
CDR3nt: TGCGCCAGCAGCCAAGATTTGATTGTCCTGACCTCCTACAATGAGCAGTTCTTC; CDR3aa: CASSQDLIVLTSYNEQFF; abundance: -; d_gene: -; j_gene: TRBJ2-1; v_gene: TRBV4-1
CDR3nt: TGTGCCATCAGTGAGGCGGCCGGGGAGCTGTTTTTT; CDR3aa: CAISEAAGELFF; abundance: -; d_gene: -; j_gene: TRBJ2-2; v_gene: TRBV10-3
CDR3nt: TGTGCCAGTTCAGGGGGGGATCAGCCCCAGCATTTT; CDR3aa: CASSGGDQPQHF; abundance: -; d_gene: TRBD1; j_gene: TRBJ1-5; v_gene: TRBV6-5
CDR3nt: TGTGCCAGCACCGTACCCGTGGGGGTAGGTGAAGAAAAACTGTTTTTT; CDR3aa: CASTVPVGVGEEKLFF; abundance: -; d_gene: -; j_gene: TRBJ1-4; v_gene: TRBV28
CDR3nt: TGTGCCATCAGGAATCAGGGGACGAAATACACTGAAGCTTTCTTT; CDR3aa: CAIRNQGTKYTEAFF; abundance: -; d_gene: -; j_gene: TRBJ1-1; v_gene: TRBV10-3
CDR3nt: TGCGCCAGCAGCCAGAACCCGACAGGGATGTTCGTGGCGAGCACTGAAGCTTTCTTT; CDR3aa: CASSQNPTGMFVASTEAFF; abundance: -; d_gene: TRBD1; j_gene: TRBJ1-1; v_gene: TRBV4-3
CDR3nt: TGTGCCAGTAGTATAACGGTGGGAGGGCTTGGCACTGAAGCTTTCTTT; CDR3aa: CASSITVGGLGTEAFF; abundance: -; d_gene: -; j_gene: TRBJ1-1; v_gene: TRBV19
CDR3nt: TGTGCCAGCAGCTTAGCGGCGGGTGCCTCTGGAAACACCATATATTTT; CDR3aa: CASSLAAGASGNTIYF; abundance: -; d_gene: -; j_gene: TRBJ1-3; v_gene: TRBV7-8
CDR3nt: TGTGCCAGCAGCTTAGCGGTTAAACCTACGCAGTATTTT; CDR3aa: CASSLAVKPTQYF; abundance: -; d_gene: -; j_gene: TRBJ2-3; v_gene: TRBV7-2
CDR3nt: TGTGCCACCAGCAGAGATAGTACAGGGTTCCTTTTT; CDR3aa: CATSRDSTGFLF; abundance: -; d_gene: -; j_gene: TRBJ1-1; v_gene: TRBV15
CDR3nt: TGTGCCTGGAGTGTAGGTGTCAGGGTAGACTATGGCTACACCTTC; CDR3aa: CAWSVGVRVDYGYTF; abundance: -; d_gene: -; j_gene: TRBJ1-2; v_gene: TRBV30
CDR3nt: TGTGCCAGTAGCCCCCTGACGGGCAACGAGCAGTACTTC; CDR3aa: CASSPLTGNEQYF; abundance: -; d_gene: -; j_gene: TRBJ2-7; v_gene: TRBV19
CDR3nt: TGCGCCAGCAGAGGCCGGGGGGCCAACACCGGGGAGCTGTTTTTT; CDR3aa: CASRGRGANTGELFF; abundance: -; d_gene: -; j_gene: TRBJ2-2; v_gene: TRBV5-1
CDR3nt: TGTGCCAGCAGCTTAACGGGCAGGGGGAGAGGTCCCGGGGAGCTGTTTTTT; CDR3aa: CASSLTGRGRGPGELFF; abundance: -; d_gene: TRBD1; j_gene: TRBJ2-2; v_gene: TRBV7-3
CDR3nt: TGTGCCAGCAGCGCCGGACAGGGGTGGAATCAGCCCCAGCATTTT; CDR3aa: CASSAGQGWNQPQHF; abundance: -; d_gene: TRBD1; j_gene: TRBJ1-5; v_gene: TRBV7-2
CDR3nt: TGTGCCATCAGTGAGTCAGGGGGGACAAATTCACCCCTCCACTTT; CDR3aa: CAISESGGTNSPLHF; abundance: -; d_gene: -; j_gene: TRBJ1-6; v_gene: TRBV10-3
CDR3nt: TGTGCCAGCAGCGTAGGACCTAGCGGGACCTACAATGAGCAGTTCTTC; CDR3aa: CASSVGPSGTYNEQFF; abundance: -; d_gene: TRBD2; j_gene: TRBJ2-1; v_gene: TRBV9
CDR3nt: TGTGCCAGCAGCCCTCCGGGACTCCTCACCACTGAAGCTTTCTTT; CDR3aa: CASSPPGLLTTEAFF; abundance: once; d_gene: -; j_gene: TRBJ1-1; v_gene: TRBV7-9
CDR3nt: TGTGCCAGCAGTACCCGACAGGGGGCAACTAATGAAAAACTGTTTTTT; CDR3aa: CASSTRQGATNEKLFF; abundance: -; d_gene: TRBD1; j_gene: TRBJ1-4; v_gene: TRBV27
CDR3nt: TGTGCCAGCAGCTCACCTCGGGACAGGGGGTACGAGCAGTACTTC; CDR3aa: CASSSPRDRGYEQYF; abundance: -; d_gene: TRBD1; j_gene: TRBJ2-7; v_gene: TRBV11-3
CDR3nt: TGTGCCAGCAGTTCCCACCCTAAGAATGAGCAGTTCTTC; CDR3aa: CASSSHPKNEQFF; abundance: -; d_gene: -; j_gene: TRBJ2-1; v_gene: TRBV6-2/TRBV6-3